The TCR beta chain under discussion was sequenced for a study of T cell responses to AZD1222 COVID-19 vaccine. This clone was picked up one time. Only in-frame clones appear in the TCRdb table, and some are missing; sequencing was by immunoSEQ multiplex PCR. The sample shows approximately 210,000 clones, approximately 89% of them seen only once. This CDR3 has 14 residues. The germline V gene has CDR1 SEHNR and CDR2 FQNEAQ (reference sequence). J lost 10 bases, V lost 1 base, and 6 bases had no gene match. Sequenced here: peripheral blood, sampled 28 days after the second AZD1222 dose. This receptor was taken from an adult who received the AZD1222 COVID-19 vaccine. The chain couples TRBV7-9 to TRBJ2-1, with 8 bases aligning to TRBD2. CDR3 sequence (DNA): TGTGCCAGCAGCTTAGAACTAGCGGCGGCCGAGCAGTTCTTC. It is translated as CASSLELAAAEQFF.